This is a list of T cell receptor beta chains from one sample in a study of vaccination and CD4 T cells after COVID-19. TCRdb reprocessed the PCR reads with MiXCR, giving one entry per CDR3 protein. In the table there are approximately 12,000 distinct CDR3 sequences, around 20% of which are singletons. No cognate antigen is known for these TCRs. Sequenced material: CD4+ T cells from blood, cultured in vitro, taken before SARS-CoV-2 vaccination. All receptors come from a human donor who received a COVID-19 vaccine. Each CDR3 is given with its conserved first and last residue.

cdr3_aa: CASSLRPGGRGYNSPLHF
j_call: TRBJ1-6
v_call: TRBV7-2

cdr3_aa: CASSLGSPTDTQYF
j_call: TRBJ2-3
v_call: TRBV5-4

cdr3_aa: CASSVRTPGQVKEGYTF
j_call: TRBJ1-2
v_call: TRBV18

cdr3_aa: CSAQVAGGYEQYF
j_call: TRBJ2-7
v_call: TRBV20-1

cdr3_aa: CASSLGINTEAFF
j_call: TRBJ1-1
v_call: TRBV7-9

cdr3_aa: CASSQDRQGGTDTQYF
j_call: TRBJ2-3
v_call: TRBV3-1

cdr3_aa: CASSLALFGEQETQYF
j_call: TRBJ2-5
v_call: TRBV5-1

cdr3_aa: CATSVKWGRGRNNGYTF
j_call: TRBJ1-2
v_call: TRBV24-1

cdr3_aa: CASSYSSGGETQYF
j_call: TRBJ2-5
v_call: TRBV6-5

cdr3_aa: CASSLSGANVLTF
j_call: TRBJ2-6
v_call: TRBV6-5

cdr3_aa: CASSFQAGSNQPQHF
j_call: TRBJ1-5
v_call: TRBV12-3/TRBV12-4

cdr3_aa: CASSTVSTGGKGYTF
j_call: TRBJ1-2
v_call: TRBV5-4

cdr3_aa: CASSDGTVSEKLFF
j_call: TRBJ1-4
v_call: TRBV5-4

cdr3_aa: CASSQGGGQETQYF
j_call: TRBJ2-5
v_call: TRBV4-2

cdr3_aa: CASSPRLAGGTDTQYF
j_call: TRBJ2-3
v_call: TRBV6-1

cdr3_aa: CASRGTGPSYEQYF
j_call: TRBJ2-7
v_call: TRBV19

cdr3_aa: CASSRSGGDNYGYTF
j_call: TRBJ1-2
v_call: TRBV25-1

cdr3_aa: CASSYSRTSGQETQYF
j_call: TRBJ2-5
v_call: TRBV6-2/TRBV6-3

cdr3_aa: CASSLVTEAFF
j_call: TRBJ1-1
v_call: TRBV5-6

cdr3_aa: CASSTGLAGGTGELFF
j_call: TRBJ2-2
v_call: TRBV9

cdr3_aa: CSAARDRVDYGYTF
j_call: TRBJ1-2
v_call: TRBV20-1

cdr3_aa: CASSIDRRRIQYF
j_call: TRBJ2-4
v_call: TRBV19

cdr3_aa: CASRKESGGAGTDTQYF
j_call: TRBJ2-3
v_call: TRBV5-6

cdr3_aa: CASSPNRVRGYTF
j_call: TRBJ1-2
v_call: TRBV7-2

cdr3_aa: CAIRGGGGLSNEQFF
j_call: TRBJ2-1
v_call: TRBV10-3

cdr3_aa: CASRVGQHYEQYF
j_call: TRBJ2-7
v_call: TRBV6-1

cdr3_aa: CASSTPHRQGAGNEQFF
j_call: TRBJ2-1
v_call: TRBV6-1

cdr3_aa: CASLRAGNTEAFF
j_call: TRBJ1-1
v_call: TRBV2

cdr3_aa: CASSPNRGRETQYF
j_call: TRBJ2-5
v_call: TRBV11-3

cdr3_aa: CASSANTGLGNTIYF
j_call: TRBJ1-3
v_call: TRBV19

cdr3_aa: CATNSGGAWNEQFF
j_call: TRBJ2-1
v_call: TRBV24-1

cdr3_aa: CASSVGAAGEQYF
j_call: TRBJ2-7
v_call: TRBV9

cdr3_aa: CASSYSQSGNQPQHF
j_call: TRBJ1-5
v_call: TRBV6-5

cdr3_aa: CASSEDWSTGYTF
j_call: TRBJ1-2
v_call: TRBV6-1

cdr3_aa: CSARVRDRDGYTF
j_call: TRBJ1-2
v_call: TRBV20-1

cdr3_aa: CASSRVPGANVLTF
j_call: TRBJ2-6
v_call: TRBV7-8

cdr3_aa: CASSLQGGRNYGYTF
j_call: TRBJ1-2
v_call: TRBV5-4

cdr3_aa: CASSRNTGLGYNEQFF
j_call: TRBJ2-1
v_call: TRBV2

cdr3_aa: CASSEWQGNTEAFF
j_call: TRBJ1-1
v_call: TRBV2

cdr3_aa: CASSSGRLQYNEQFF
j_call: TRBJ2-1
v_call: TRBV5-1

cdr3_aa: CSGTGGWGYTF
j_call: TRBJ1-2
v_call: TRBV29-1

cdr3_aa: CASSLGQGYNEQFF
j_call: TRBJ2-1
v_call: TRBV5-4

cdr3_aa: CASTPTEGGPTGELFF
j_call: TRBJ2-2
v_call: TRBV2

cdr3_aa: CASSGDRGGEKLFF
j_call: TRBJ1-4
v_call: TRBV28

cdr3_aa: CSAKDSLGEPPYNEQFF
j_call: TRBJ2-1
v_call: TRBV20-1

cdr3_aa: CASSYSRGTEAFF
j_call: TRBJ1-1
v_call: TRBV6-5

cdr3_aa: CASSRTGGSGYTF
j_call: TRBJ1-2
v_call: TRBV7-9

cdr3_aa: CSARDLRRGGTGELFF
j_call: TRBJ2-2
v_call: TRBV20-1

cdr3_aa: CASRAVRNKNIQYF
j_call: TRBJ2-4
v_call: TRBV21-1

cdr3_aa: CASSLGRSGGALETQYF
j_call: TRBJ2-5
v_call: TRBV5-4

cdr3_aa: CASSPGEDSIGTQYF
j_call: TRBJ2-5
v_call: TRBV11-3

cdr3_aa: CASSIEQGRVHGYTF
j_call: TRBJ1-2
v_call: TRBV19

cdr3_aa: CASSIAGESYEQYF
j_call: TRBJ2-7
v_call: TRBV19

cdr3_aa: CASSLSGNAIQYF
j_call: TRBJ2-4
v_call: TRBV7-9

cdr3_aa: CAWSGGRLETQYF
j_call: TRBJ2-5
v_call: TRBV30

cdr3_aa: CASSYAGANTGELFF
j_call: TRBJ2-2
v_call: TRBV6-5

cdr3_aa: CSARPRLAGGSKETQYF
j_call: TRBJ2-5
v_call: TRBV20-1

cdr3_aa: CASSEFRRTISNQPQHF
j_call: TRBJ1-5
v_call: TRBV2